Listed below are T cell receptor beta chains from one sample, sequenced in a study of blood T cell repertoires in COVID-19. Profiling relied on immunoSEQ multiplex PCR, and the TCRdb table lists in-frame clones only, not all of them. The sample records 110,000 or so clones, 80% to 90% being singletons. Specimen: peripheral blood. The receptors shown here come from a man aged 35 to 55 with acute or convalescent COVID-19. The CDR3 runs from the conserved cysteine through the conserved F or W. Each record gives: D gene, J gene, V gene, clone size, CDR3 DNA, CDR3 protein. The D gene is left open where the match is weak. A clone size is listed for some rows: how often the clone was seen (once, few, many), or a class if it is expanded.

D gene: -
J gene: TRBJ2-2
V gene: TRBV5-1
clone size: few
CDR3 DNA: TGCGCCAGCAGCTTGGGAGGGAGCACCGGGGAGCTGTTTTTT
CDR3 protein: CASSLGGSTGELFF

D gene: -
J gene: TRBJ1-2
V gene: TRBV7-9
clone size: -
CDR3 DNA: TGTGCCAGCAGCTTAAGAGCCGGGGATGGCTACACCTTC
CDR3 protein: CASSLRAGDGYTF

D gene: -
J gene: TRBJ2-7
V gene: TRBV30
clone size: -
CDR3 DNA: TGTGCCTGGAGTGTAGGAGGGGCCGAGCAGTACTTC
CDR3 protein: CAWSVGGAEQYF

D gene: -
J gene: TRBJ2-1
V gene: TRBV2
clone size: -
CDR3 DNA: TGTGCCAGCAGTGAGGTGGTTTCTTTGCACCGCGATGAGCAGTTCTTC
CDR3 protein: CASSEVVSLHRDEQFF

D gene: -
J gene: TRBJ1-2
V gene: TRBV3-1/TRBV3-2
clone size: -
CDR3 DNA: TGTGCCAGCAGCCAATCGGTCTGGCAGGGGCGGTATGGCTACACCTTC
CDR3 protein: CASSQSVWQGRYGYTF

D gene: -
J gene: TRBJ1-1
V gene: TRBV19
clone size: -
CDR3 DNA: TGTGCCAGTAGTATAGTTCTAAACACTGAAGCTTTCTTT
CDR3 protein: CASSIVLNTEAFF

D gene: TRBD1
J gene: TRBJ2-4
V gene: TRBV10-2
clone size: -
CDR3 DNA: TGCGCCAGCAGCTCGGGACAGGGGAACATTCAGTACTTC
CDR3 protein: CASSSGQGNIQYF

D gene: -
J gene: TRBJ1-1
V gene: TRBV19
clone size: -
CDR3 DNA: TGTGCCAGTAGTAAAAGGGCCGGGGTGGCGAACACTGAAGCTTTCTTT
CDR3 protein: CASSKRAGVANTEAFF

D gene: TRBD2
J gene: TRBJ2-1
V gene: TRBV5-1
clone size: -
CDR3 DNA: TGCGCCAGCAGCTTCGCCTACGCCTCTAGCGGTAATGAGCAGTTCTTC
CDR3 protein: CASSFAYASSGNEQFF

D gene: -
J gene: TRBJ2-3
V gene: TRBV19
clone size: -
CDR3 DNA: TGTGCCAGTAGTATAGAACGACAATCCACAGATACGCAGTATTTT
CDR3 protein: CASSIERQSTDTQYF

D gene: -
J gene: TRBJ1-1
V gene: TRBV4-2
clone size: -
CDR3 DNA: TGTGCCAGCACTCCTCGGGCAGGGCAGACTGAAGCTTTCTTT
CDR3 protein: CASTPRAGQTEAFF

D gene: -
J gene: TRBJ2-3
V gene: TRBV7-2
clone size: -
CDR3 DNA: TGTGCCAGCAGCTTAGATCGGGGCACAGATACGCAGTATTTT
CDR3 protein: CASSLDRGTDTQYF

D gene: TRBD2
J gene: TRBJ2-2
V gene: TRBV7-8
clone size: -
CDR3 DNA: TGTGCCAGCATCCTTACTAGCGGGGCGAACACCGGGGAGCTGTTTTTT
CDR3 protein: CASILTSGANTGELFF

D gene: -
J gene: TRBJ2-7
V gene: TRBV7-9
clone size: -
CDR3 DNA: TGTGCCAGCAGCTCCGCGGGGCCGTGGGAGCAGTACTTC
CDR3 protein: CASSSAGPWEQYF

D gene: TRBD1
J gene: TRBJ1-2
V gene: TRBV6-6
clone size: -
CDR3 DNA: TGTGCCAGCAGTTACGGCGGACAGGGGGCGAATTCTGGCTACACCTTC
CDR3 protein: CASSYGGQGANSGYTF

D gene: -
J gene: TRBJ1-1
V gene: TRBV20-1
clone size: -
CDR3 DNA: TGCAGTGCTAGTATAACAGGGTTTGGCACTGAAGCTTTCTTT
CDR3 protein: CSASITGFGTEAFF